The present T cell receptor beta chain was sequenced within a study of blood T cell repertoires in COVID-19. Study-level background: The samples span acute and convalescent COVID-19 from the United States, Italy and Spain. PBMCs, B-cell-depleted T cells, or T cells provided the cDNA or gDNA that made up the material.

TCRdb's copy holds only in-frame clones and misses some; the assay was immunoSEQ multiplex PCR. Seen here are tens of thousands of clones, around nine tenths observed once, and the top ten hold around 2%. The CDR3 sequence is 14 residues long. V dropped 9 bases and J dropped 4; count of bases not matched to a gene: 10. Germline V gene lookup returns CDR1 MNHNY and CDR2 SVGAGI (reference sequence). Sequenced: peripheral blood. The sequence derives from a woman aged 55-69 years with acute or convalescent COVID-19. The chain recombines TRBV6-6 with TRBJ2-3; TRBD2 aligns across 7 bases. The CDR3 DNA reads as TGTGCCAGTGGGCTGGGGACTACCTCAGATACGCAGTATTTT. Translation: CASGLGTTSDTQYF.